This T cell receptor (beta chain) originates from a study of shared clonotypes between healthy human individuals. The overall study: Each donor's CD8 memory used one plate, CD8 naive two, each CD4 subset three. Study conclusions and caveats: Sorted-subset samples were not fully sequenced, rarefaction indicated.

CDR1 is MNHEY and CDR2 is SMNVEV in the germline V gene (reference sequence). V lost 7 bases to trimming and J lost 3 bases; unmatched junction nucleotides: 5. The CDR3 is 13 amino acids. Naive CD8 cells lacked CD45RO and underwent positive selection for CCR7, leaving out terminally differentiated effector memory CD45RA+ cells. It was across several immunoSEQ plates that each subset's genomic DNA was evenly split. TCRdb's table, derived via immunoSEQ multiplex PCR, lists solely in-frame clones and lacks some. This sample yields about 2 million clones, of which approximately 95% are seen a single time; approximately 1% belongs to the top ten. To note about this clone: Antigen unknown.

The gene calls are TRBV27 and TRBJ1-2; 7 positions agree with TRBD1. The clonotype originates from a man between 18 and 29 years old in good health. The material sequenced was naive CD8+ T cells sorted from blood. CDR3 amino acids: CASNTTGDYGYTF. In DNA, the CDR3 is TGTGCCAGCAATACCACAGGGGACTATGGCTACACCTTC.